This T cell receptor beta chain is from a study of blood T cell repertoires in COVID-19. Study as a whole: The study drew acute and convalescent COVID-19 samples from the United States, Italy and Spain. Sample material is recorded as cDNA or gDNA derived from T cells, B-cell-depleted T cells, or PBMCs.

In the original workflow: Amplification from reference gene primers served as the basis for estimated nucleated cell counts. The method was immunoSEQ multiplex PCR; TCRdb's version includes in-frame clones alone and lacks a portion of them. From that table come the V and J calls and clone size; the DNA was used to work out D and trimming. The table shows roughly 100,000 clones, with more than 75% occurring only once. The CDR3 is 12 amino acids. CDR1 is MNHEY and CDR2 is SVGEGT in the germline V gene. V gave up 5 bases and J gave up 8 bases, with 12 bases separating them. The chain joins TRBV6-2 or TRBV6-3 to TRBJ1-1; no reliable D call. The origin of this receptor is a human donor in a cohort sampled during active COVID-19. What was sequenced was peripheral blood. The CDR3 sequence: CASSPSLTEAFF. The CDR3 DNA reads TGTGCCAGCAGTCCCTCCCTGACAGAAGCTTTCTTT.